These 13 T cell receptor beta chains originate from one sample sequenced in a study of cytomegalovirus exposure and HLA in healthy donors. PCR used 60 Vbeta primers and 13 Jbeta primers. Generated by immunoSEQ multiplex PCR, the TCRdb table keeps only in-frame clones and is missing some. The sample comprises more than 85,000 clones, 80% of which are singletons, and 6.9% rests with the top ten. Sequencing used PBMCs. These receptors all stem from a man younger than 45 in good health and CMV-seropositive.

This clone was counted only a few times. The CDR3 nucleotides read TGTGCCAGCAGCCCCGGGACAGGGGAGAATGAAAAACTGTTTTTT. Amino acids: CASSPGTGENEKLFF. V and J are TRBV5-8 and TRBJ1-4, with 10 bases matching TRBD1. CDR3 length: 15 residues. Germline CDR1 SGHTS, CDR2 YDEGEE. With V trimmed by 4 bases and J by 5 bases, 5 bases remained unmatched.

The V gene is TRBV7-8, the J gene TRBJ1-4; 7 positions agree with TRBD1. The CDR3 runs 13 residues. J was trimmed by 16 bases and V by 5 bases; bases with no gene match: 13. Per germline, CDR1 SGHVS and CDR2 FQNEAQ. CDR3 sequence reads: CASSQAPDRDPFF. The CDR3 DNA is TGTGCCAGCAGCCAAGCCCCCGACAGGGACCCGTTTTTT.

V gene TRBV11-2 combines with J gene TRBJ1-1, with D unclear. CDR1 is SGHAT, CDR2 FQNNGV, per germline. The CDR3 consists of 13 residues. V lost 5 bases to trimming and J lost 1 base, with 8 bases between them. CDR3 bases: TGTGCCAGCAGCATACAACAGAACACTGAAGCTTTCTTT. This sequence encodes CASSIQQNTEAFF.

This rearrangement joins TRBV11-2 to TRBJ2-5; 7 bases agree with TRBD1. Germline CDR1 SGHAT, CDR2 FQNNGV. Losses at the gene ends were 3 bases for V and 2 bases for J; bases not matched to a gene: 9. This CDR3 region has 16 residues. CDR3 in amino acids: CASSLGISTGQETQYF. Written as DNA, the CDR3 is TGTGCCAGCAGCTTGGGGATTTCGACAGGGCAAGAGACCCAGTACTTC.

The J gene is TRBJ2-1, the V gene TRBV5-1; TRBD1 agrees at 9 bases. The CDR3 is 15 amino acids. Per the germline V gene, CDR1 is SGHRS and CDR2 is YFSETQ. V was clipped by 5 bases and J by 6 bases; unmatched bases: 9. In nucleotides, the CDR3 is TGCGCCAGCAGGCCCGGGGGACAGGGCCCCAATGAGCAGTTCTTC. It encodes CASRPGGQGPNEQFF.

As regards this clone: This CDR3 is also generated by other DNA sequences in the sample. The chain combines TRBV5-1 with TRBJ2-3; D remains ambiguous. This CDR3 has 14 residues. The V and J ends lost 4 bases and 2 bases respectively, with 11 bases between them. Germline V gives CDR1 SGHRS, CDR2 YFSETQ. The CDR3 is CASSVDSFTDTQYF. The CDR3 DNA follows: TGCGCCAGCAGCGTTGACTCCTTCACAGATACGCAGTATTTT. Full variable domain (missing parts from reference TRBV5-1 and TRBJ2-3): KAGVTQTPRYLIKTRGQQVTLSCSPISGHRSVSWYQQTPGQGLQFLFEYFSETQRNKGNFPGRFSGRQFSNSRSEMNVSTLELGDSALYLCASSVDSFTDTQYFGPGTRLTVL.

The chain is built from TRBV30 and TRBJ1-4, with D perhaps TRBD1 (6 bases). The CDR3 runs to 13 residues. Germline V gene sequence: CDR1 GTSNPN, CDR2 SVGIG (reference sequence). Trimming pared 4 bases from V and 8 bases from J, leaving 14 bases between. CDR3: CAWNRGAGEKLFF. CDR3 nucleotide sequence: TGTGCCTGGAACCGGGGGGCAGGGGAAAAACTGTTTTTT. The whole variable domain, filled in from reference TRBV30 and TRBJ1-4, reads SQTIHQWPATLVQPVGSPLSLECTVEGTSNPNLYWYRQAAGRGLQLLFYSVGIGQISSEVPQNLSASRPQDRQFILSSKKLLLSDSGFYLCAWNRGAGEKLFFGSGTQLSVL.

This sequence joins TRBV28 and TRBJ2-7, with 8 bases fitting TRBD2. Per germline, CDR1 MDHEN and CDR2 SYDVKM. The CDR3 runs 14 residues. Trimming at V came to 1 base and at J to 6 bases, leaving 5 bases not matched to a gene. CDR3 sequence: CASSLFGGAREQYF. The CDR3 DNA is TGTGCCAGCAGTTTATTCGGGGGGGCTCGCGAGCAGTACTTC.

The chain combines TRBV11-2 with TRBJ2-7; possible D gene TRBD1, 6 bases. From germline, CDR1 is SGHAT and CDR2 FQNNGV. The V end lost 4 bases, the J end lost 1 base, and 17 bases lay between the germline ends. The CDR3 has 16 amino acids. CDR3 sequence: CASSSLKAGDSYEQYF. For the CDR3, the DNA is TGTGCCAGCAGCTCCCTAAAGGCAGGGGATTCCTACGAGCAGTACTTC.

V gene TRBV21-1 combines with J gene TRBJ1-1; TRBD1, the table's D call, lacks a check against the DNA. TRBV21-1 is given as a pseudogene. This CDR3 comprises 17 residues. The CDR3: CASSKRGQGDWMTEAFF. The DNA for the CDR3 is TGTGCCAGCAGCAAAAGGGGACAGGGGGATTGGATGACTGAAGCTTTCTTT.

J is TRBJ2-2 and V is TRBV15; D remains ambiguous. Trimming pared 8 bases from V and 5 bases from J, leaving 9 bases between. Germline CDR1 and CDR2: LNHNV and YYDKDF (reference sequence). There are 12 residues in the CDR3. The CDR3 DNA sequence: TGTGCCACCCAGGCTGGGACCGGGGAGCTGTTTTTT. Translating it yields CATQAGTGELFF.

V is TRBV18 and J is TRBJ1-1; D unresolved. Germline CDR1 is KGHSH and CDR2 is LQKENI. The V and J ends lost 6 bases and 6 bases respectively, with 17 bases between them. CDR3 size: 14 residues. DNA for the CDR3: TGTGCCAGCTCCCCGGCGGGGTTGGGATCTGAAGCTTTCTTT. Translation gives CASSPAGLGSEAFF.

The V and J genes are TRBV10-3 and TRBJ1-1; D perhaps matches TRBD1 (5 bases). The V gene's germline CDR1 is ENHRY and CDR2 SYGVKD. V was pared by 7 bases and J by 8 bases, with 14 bases between. CDR3 length: 12 residues. The CDR3 here is CAITGSGEEAFF. CDR3 DNA: TGTGCCATCACAGGGTCGGGGGAAGAAGCTTTCTTT.